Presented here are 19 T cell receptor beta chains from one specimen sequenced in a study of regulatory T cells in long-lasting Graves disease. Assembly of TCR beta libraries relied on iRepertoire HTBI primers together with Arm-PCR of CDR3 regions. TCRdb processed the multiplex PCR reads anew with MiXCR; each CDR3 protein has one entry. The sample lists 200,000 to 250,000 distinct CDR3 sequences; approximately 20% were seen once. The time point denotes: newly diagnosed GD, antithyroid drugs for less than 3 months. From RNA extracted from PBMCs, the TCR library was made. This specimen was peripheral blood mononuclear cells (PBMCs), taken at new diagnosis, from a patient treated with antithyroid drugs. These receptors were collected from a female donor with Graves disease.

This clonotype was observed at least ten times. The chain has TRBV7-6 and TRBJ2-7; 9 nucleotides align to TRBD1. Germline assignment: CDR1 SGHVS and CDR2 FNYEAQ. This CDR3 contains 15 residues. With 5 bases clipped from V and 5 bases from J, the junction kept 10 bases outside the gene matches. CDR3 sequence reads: CASSRTGTGIDEQYF. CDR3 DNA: TGTGCCAGCAGCCGTACCGGGACAGGGATAGACGAGCAGTACTTC.

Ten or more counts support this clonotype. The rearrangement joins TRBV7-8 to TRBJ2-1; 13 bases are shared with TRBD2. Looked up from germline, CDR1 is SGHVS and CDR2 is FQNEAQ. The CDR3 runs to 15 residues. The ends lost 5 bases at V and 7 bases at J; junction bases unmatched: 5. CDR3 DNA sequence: TGTGCCAGCAGCCTCGGGACTAGCGGGATTAATGAGCAGTTCTTC. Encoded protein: CASSLGTSGINEQFF.

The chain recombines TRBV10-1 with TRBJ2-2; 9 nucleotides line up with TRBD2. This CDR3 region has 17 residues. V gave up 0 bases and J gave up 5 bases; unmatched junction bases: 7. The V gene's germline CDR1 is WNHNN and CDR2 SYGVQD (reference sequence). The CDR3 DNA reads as TGCGCCAGCAGTGAGTCGGGGACTAGCAAGGCGACCGGGGAGCTGTTTTTT. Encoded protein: CASSESGTSKATGELFF.

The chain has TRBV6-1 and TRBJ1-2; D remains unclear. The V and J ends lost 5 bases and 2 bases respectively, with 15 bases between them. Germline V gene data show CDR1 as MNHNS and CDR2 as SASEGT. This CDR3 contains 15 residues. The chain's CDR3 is CASSRGLDGNYGYTF. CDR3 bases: TGTGCCAGCAGTAGAGGGCTAGATGGGAACTATGGCTACACCTTC.

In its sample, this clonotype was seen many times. The CDR3 loop reads CASSLSLPGRNSPLHF. The CDR3, as DNA: TGTGCCAGCAGTTTATCGTTGCCAGGGAGGAATTCACCCCTCCACTTT. This chain uses TRBV27 with TRBJ1-6; possible D gene TRBD1, 5 bases. This CDR3 comprises 16 residues. V lost 0 bases and J lost 7, with 13 bases in between. The V gene's germline CDR1 is MNHEY and CDR2 SMNVEV (reference sequence).

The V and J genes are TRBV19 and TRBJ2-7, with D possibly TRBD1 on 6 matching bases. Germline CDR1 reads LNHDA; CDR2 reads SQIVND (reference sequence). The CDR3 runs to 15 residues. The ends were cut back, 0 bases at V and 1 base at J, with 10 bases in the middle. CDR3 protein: CASSIDRGPSYEQYF. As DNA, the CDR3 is TGTGCCAGTAGTATAGACAGGGGACCTTCCTACGAGCAGTACTTC.

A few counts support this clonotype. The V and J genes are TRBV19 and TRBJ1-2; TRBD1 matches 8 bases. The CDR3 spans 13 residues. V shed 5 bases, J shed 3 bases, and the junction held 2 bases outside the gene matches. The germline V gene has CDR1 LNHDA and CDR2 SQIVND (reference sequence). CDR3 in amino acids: CASSPGGYYGYTF. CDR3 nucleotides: TGTGCCAGTAGTCCAGGGGGCTACTATGGCTACACCTTC. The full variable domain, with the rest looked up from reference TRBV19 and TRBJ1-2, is DGGITQSPKYLFRKEGQNVTLSCEQNLNHDAMYWYRQDPGQGLRLIYYSQIVNDFQKGDIAEGYSVSREKKESFPLTVTSAQKNPTAFYLCASSPGGYYGYTFGSGTRLTVV.

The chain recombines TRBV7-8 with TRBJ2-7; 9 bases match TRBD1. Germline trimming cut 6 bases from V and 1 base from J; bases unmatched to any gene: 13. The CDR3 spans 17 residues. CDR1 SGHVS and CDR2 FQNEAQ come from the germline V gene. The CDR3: CASSAHRGPERSYEQYF. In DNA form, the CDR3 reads TGTGCCAGCAGTGCGCACAGGGGGCCGGAGCGGTCCTACGAGCAGTACTTC. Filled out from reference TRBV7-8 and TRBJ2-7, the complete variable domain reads GAGVSQSPRYKVAKRGQDVALRCDPISGHVSLFWYQQALGQGPEFLTYFQNEAQLDKSGLPSDRFFAERPEGSVSTLKIQRTQQEDSAVYLCASSAHRGPERSYEQYFGPGTRLTVT.

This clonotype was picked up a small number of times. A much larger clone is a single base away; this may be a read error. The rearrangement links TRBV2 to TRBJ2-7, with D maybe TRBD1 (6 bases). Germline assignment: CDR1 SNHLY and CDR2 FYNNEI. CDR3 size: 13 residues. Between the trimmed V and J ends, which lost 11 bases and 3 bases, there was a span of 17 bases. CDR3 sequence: CAGFGVRGYEQYF. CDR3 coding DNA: TGTGCCGGCTTCGGGGTCAGGGGCTACGAGCAGTACTTC.

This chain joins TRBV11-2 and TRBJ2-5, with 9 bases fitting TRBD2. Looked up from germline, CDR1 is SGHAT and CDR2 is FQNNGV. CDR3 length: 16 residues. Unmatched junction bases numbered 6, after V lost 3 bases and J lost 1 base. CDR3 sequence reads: CASSFSTSGTQETQYF. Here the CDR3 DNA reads TGTGCCAGCAGCTTTTCGACTAGCGGCACCCAAGAGACCCAGTACTTC.

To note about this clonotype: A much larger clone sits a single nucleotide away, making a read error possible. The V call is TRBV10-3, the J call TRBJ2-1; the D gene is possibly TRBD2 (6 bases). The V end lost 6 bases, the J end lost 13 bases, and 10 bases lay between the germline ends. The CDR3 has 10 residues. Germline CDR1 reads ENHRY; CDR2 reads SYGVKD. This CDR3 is CAIREGPQFF. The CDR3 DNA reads TGTGCCATCAGGGAGGGGCCCCAGTTCTTC.

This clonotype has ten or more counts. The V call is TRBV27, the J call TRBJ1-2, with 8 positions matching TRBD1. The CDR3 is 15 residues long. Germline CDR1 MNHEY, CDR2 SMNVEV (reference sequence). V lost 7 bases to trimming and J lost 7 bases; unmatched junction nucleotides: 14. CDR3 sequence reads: CASTLHPGQGFGYTF. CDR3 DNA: TGTGCCAGCACCCTGCACCCCGGACAGGGCTTTGGCTACACCTTC.

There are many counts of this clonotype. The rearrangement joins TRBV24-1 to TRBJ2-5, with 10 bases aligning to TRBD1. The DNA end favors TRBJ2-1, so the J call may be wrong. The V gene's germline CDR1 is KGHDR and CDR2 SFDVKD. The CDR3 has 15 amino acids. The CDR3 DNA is TGTGCCACCAGCGACCCGGGACAGGGGAACAATGAGCAGTTCTTC. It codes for CATSDPGQGNNEQFF.

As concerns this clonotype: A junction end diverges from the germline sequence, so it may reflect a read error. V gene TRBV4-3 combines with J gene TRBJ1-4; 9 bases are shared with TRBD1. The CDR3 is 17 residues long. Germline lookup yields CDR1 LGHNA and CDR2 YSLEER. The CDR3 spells CASSQDVSGTGYEKLSF. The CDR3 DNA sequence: TGCGCCAGCAGCCAAGATGTCTCCGGGACAGGGTACGAAAAACTGTCTTTT.

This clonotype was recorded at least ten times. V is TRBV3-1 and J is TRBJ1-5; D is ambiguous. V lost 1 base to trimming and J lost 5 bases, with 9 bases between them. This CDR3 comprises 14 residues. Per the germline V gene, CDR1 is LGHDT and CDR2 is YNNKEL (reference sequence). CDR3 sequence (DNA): TGTGCCAGCAGCCAAGCCTCCACCTATCAGCCCCAGCATTTT. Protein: CASSQASTYQPQHF.

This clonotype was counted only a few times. The CDR3 coding sequence is TGTGCCAGCAGTGGTGGTGGGGACGCAGGGGTCTTAAGTGGCGAGCAGTACTTC. Its translation is CASSGGGDAGVLSGEQYF. The V call is TRBV2, the J call TRBJ2-7, with a tentative D call TRBD1 (6 bases). The ends were cut back, 4 bases at V and 6 bases at J, with 28 bases in the middle. This CDR3 has 18 amino acids. In germline, CDR1 is SNHLY, CDR2 FYNNEI.

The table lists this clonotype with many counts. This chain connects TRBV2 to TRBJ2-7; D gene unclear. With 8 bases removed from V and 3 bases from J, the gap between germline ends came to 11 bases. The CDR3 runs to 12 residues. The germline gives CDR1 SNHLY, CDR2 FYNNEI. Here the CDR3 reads CASSQRVYEQYF. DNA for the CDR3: TGTGCCAGCTCACAAAGGGTCTACGAGCAGTACTTC.

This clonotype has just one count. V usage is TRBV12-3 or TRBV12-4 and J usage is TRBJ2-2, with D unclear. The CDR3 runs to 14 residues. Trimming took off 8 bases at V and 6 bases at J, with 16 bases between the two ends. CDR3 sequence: CASRSLINAGELFF. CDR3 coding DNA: TGTGCCAGCCGGTCTCTAATAAATGCCGGGGAGCTGTTTTTT.

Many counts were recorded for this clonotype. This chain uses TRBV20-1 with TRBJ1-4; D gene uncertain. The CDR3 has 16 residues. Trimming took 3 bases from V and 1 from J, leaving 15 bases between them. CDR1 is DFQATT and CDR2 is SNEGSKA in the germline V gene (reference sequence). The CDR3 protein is CSASGDRWLTNEKLFF. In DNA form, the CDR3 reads TGCAGTGCTAGCGGAGATCGATGGTTAACTAATGAAAAACTGTTTTTT.